The present entry profiles one T cell receptor beta chain with its context. Its antigen remains unknown. Trimming removed 5 bases at V and 4 bases at J, with 11 bases between. This CDR3 comprises 13 residues. CDR1 and CDR2 (germline): MNHEY, SVGAGI. Time point in this sample: baseline, week 1 (first vaccination visit). Treatment described: pre-vaccination baseline after standard-of-care therapy. The study enrolled donors with new WHO grade 3 or 4 IDH1-mutant, ATRX-lost astrocytomas. TCRdb's table, derived via immunoSEQ multiplex PCR, lists solely in-frame clones and lacks some. The table includes over 75,000 clones, around nine tenths detected once. The data derive from a study of a mutant IDH1 vaccine in newly diagnosed glioma. Study-wide background: Before enrollment, patients got radiotherapy alone, temozolomide alone, or mostly the combination. Broader study findings: Vaccination elicited immune responses in 90% to 95% of patients.

The TCR comes from a woman aged 45-59 years with glioma. The chain links TRBV6-5 to TRBJ1-2; D gene ambiguous. This sample comprised PBMCs, obtained from a glioma patient treated with radiotherapy, temozolomide or both. This chain's CDR3 is CASSEIRIYGYTF. CDR3 DNA: TGTGCCAGCAGTGAAATACGGATCTATGGCTACACCTTC.